This record looks at one TCR beta chain sequence and its context. Its specificity is not known. The data were obtained in a study of cytomegalovirus exposure and HLA in healthy donors. Study observations and caveats: The study put around 180 TCR beta chains on its list as cytomegalovirus-associated. Some V segments, including TRBV6-2 and TRBV6-3, were excluded as indistinguishable. In vitro confirmation showed three CMV-associated chains to be CMV antigen specific.

PCR was performed using 60 Vbeta and 13 Jbeta primers. In the authors' workflow: A later analysis counted approximately 80 million unique TCR beta chains, around 12 million shared. Generated by immunoSEQ multiplex PCR, the TCRdb table keeps only in-frame clones and is missing some. V, J and clone size reflect that table, while D and trimming were determined from the DNA. The sample has 150,000 to 200,000 clones, 65% to 70% seen once. This CDR3 is 12 amino acids long. The J segment lost 7 bases and the V segment lost 9 bases, leaving 8 bases of the junction unmatched. Germline assignment: CDR1 LNHDA and CDR2 SQIVND (reference sequence).

The TCR originated in a man between 25 and 39 years old in good health and CMV-seropositive. The J gene is TRBJ2-5, the V gene TRBV19, with TRBD2 matching over 7 bases. Material for sequencing was PBMCs. CDR3 protein: CASTTGGGTQYF. Here the CDR3 DNA reads TGTGCCAGCACTACGGGCGGGGGGACCCAGTACTTC.